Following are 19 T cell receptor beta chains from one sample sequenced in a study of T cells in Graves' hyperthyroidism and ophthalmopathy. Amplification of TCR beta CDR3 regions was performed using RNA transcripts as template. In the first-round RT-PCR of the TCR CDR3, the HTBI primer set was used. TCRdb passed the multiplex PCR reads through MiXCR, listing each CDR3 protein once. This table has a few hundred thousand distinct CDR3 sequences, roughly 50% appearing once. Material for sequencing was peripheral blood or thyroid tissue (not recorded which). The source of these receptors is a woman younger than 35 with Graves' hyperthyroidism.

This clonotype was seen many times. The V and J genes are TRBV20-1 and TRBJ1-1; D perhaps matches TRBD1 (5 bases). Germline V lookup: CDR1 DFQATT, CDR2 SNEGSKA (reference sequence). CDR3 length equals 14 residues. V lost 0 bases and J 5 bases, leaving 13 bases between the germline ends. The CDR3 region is CSAREGQGVTEAFF. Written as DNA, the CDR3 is TGCAGTGCTAGAGAGGGGCAGGGAGTTACTGAAGCTTTCTTT.

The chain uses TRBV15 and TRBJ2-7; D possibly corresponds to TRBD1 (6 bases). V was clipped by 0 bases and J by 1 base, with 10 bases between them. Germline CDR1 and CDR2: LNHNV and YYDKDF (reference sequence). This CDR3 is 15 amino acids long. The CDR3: CATSRDSGESYEQYF. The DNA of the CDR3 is TGTGCCACCAGCAGAGATTCAGGGGAATCCTACGAGCAGTACTTC.

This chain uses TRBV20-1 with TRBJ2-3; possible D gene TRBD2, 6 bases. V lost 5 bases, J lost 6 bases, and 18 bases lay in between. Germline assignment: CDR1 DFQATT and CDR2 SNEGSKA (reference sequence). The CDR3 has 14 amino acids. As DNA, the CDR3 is TGCAGTGCTGGTGGGACTCTCCTGACGGATACGCAGTATTTT. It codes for CSAGGTLLTDTQYF.

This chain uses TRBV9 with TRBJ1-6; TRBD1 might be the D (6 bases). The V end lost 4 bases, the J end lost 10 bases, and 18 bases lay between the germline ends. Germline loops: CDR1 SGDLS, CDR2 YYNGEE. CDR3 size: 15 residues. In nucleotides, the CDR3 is TGTGCCAGCAGCATAGGGGGTGGCGGTGAGTCACCCCTCCACTTT. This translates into CASSIGGGGESPLHF.

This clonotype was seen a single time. CDR3 nucleotide sequence: TGTGCCAGCAGCTCCCTCATAACGATCGGACAGGCCTACGAGCAGTACTTC. Residues: CASSSLITIGQAYEQYF. The chain couples TRBV7-9 to TRBJ2-7; TRBD1 matches at 7 bases. CDR1 SEHNR and CDR2 FQNEAQ come from the germline V gene (reference sequence). CDR3 length: 17 amino acids. The J segment lost 2 bases and the V segment lost 4 bases, leaving 14 bases of the junction unmatched.

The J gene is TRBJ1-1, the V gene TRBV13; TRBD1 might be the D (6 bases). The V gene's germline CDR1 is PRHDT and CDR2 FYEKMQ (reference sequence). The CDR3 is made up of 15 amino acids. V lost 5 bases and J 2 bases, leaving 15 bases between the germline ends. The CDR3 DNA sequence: TGTGCCAGCAGCCCAGGGGTCGGGTTAAACACTGAAGCTTTCTTT. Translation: CASSPGVGLNTEAFF.

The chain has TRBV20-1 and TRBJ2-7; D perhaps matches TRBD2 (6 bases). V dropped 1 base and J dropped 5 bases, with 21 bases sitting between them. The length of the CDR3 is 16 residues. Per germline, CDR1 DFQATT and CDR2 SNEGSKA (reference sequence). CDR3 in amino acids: CSARAALGGERDEQYF. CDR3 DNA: TGCAGTGCTAGAGCCGCCCTCGGAGGGGAAAGGGACGAGCAGTACTTC.

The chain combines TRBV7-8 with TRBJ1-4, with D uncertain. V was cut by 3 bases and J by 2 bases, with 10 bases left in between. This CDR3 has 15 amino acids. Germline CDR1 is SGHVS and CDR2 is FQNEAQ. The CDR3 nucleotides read TGTGCCAGCAGCTTCGGCTCTGGGACTAATGAAAAACTGTTTTTT. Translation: CASSFGSGTNEKLFF. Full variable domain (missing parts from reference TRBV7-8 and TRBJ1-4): GAGVSQSPRYKVAKRGQDVALRCDPISGHVSLFWYQQALGQGPEFLTYFQNEAQLDKSGLPSDRFFAERPEGSVSTLKIQRTQQEDSAVYLCASSFGSGTNEKLFFGSGTQLSVL.

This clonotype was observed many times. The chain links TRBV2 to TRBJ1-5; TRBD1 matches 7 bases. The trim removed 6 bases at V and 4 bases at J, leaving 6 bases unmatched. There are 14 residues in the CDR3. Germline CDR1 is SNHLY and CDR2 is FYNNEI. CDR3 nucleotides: TGTGCCAGCAGCCCCGACAGGGCGAATCAGCCCCAGCATTTT. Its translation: CASSPDRANQPQHF. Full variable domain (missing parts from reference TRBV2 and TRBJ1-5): EPEVTQTPSHQVTQMGQEVILRCVPISNHLYFYWYRQILGQKVEFLVSFYNNEISEKSEIFDDQFSVERPDGSNFTLKIRSTKLEDSAMYFCASSPDRANQPQHFGDGTRLSIL.

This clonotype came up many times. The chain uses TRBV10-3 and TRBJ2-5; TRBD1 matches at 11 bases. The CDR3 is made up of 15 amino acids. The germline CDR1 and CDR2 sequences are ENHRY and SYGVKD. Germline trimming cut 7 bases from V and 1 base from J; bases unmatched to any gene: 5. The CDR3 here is CAINEGTGGQETQYF. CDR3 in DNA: TGTGCCATCAATGAAGGGACAGGGGGCCAAGAGACCCAGTACTTC.

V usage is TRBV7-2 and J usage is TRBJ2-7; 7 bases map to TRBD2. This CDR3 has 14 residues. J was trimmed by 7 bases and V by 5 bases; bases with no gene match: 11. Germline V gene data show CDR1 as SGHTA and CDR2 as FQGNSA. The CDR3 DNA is TGTGCCAGCAGCACTCGGACGGGGAGGGTAGAGCAGTACTTC. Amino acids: CASSTRTGRVEQYF.

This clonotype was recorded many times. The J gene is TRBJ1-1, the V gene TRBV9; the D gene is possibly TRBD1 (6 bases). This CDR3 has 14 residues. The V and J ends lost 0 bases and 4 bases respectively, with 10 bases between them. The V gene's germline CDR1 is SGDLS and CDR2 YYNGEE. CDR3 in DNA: TGTGCCAGCAGCGTAGGCAGGGGTGGCACTGAAGCTTTCTTT. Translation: CASSVGRGGTEAFF. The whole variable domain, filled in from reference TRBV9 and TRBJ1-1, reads DSGVTQTPKHLITATGQRVTLRCSPRSGDLSVYWYQQSLDQGLQFLIQYYNGEERAKGNILERFSAQQFPDLHSELNLSSLELGDSALYFCASSVGRGGTEAFFGQGTRLTVV.

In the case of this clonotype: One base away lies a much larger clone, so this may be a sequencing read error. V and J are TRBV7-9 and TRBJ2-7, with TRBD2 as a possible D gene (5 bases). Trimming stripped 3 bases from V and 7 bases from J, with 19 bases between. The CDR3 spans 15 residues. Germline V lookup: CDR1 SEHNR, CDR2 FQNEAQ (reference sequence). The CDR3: CASSLTVGEREEQYF. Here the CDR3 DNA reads TGTGCCAGCAGCTTGACTGTTGGGGAGAGGGAAGAGCAGTACTTC.

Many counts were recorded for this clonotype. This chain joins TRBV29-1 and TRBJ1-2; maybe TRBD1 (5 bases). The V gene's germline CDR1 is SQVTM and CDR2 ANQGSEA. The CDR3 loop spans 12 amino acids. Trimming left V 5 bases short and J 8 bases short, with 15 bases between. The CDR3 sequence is CSVPRDLRGYTF. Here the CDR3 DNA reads TGCAGCGTTCCCAGGGACCTTCGGGGCTACACCTTC.

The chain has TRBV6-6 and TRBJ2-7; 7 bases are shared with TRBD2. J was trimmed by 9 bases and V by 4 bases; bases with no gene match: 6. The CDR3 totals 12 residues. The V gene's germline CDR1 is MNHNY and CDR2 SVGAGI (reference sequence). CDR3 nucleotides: TGTGCCAGCAGTTTGAGCGGGGACCGGCAGTACTTC. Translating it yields CASSLSGDRQYF.

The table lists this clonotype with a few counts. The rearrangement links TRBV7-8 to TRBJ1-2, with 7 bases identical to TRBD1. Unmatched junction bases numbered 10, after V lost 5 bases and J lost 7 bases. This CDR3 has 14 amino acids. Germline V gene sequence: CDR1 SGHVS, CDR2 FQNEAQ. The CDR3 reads CASSQTGTPRGYTF. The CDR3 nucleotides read TGTGCCAGCAGCCAGACAGGGACCCCTCGTGGCTACACCTTC.

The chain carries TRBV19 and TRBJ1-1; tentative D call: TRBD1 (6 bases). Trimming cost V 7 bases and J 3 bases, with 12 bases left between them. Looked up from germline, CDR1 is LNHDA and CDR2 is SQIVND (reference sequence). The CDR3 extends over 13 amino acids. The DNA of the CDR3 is TGTGCCAGTAACCACAGGGAGGACACTGAAGCTTTCTTT. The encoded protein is CASNHREDTEAFF.

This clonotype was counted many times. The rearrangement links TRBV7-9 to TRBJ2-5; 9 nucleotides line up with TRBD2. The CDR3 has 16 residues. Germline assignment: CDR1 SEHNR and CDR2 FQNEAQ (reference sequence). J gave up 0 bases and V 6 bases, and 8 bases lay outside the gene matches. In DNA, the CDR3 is TGTGCCAGCAGAGCCTTAGCGGGAGATAACCAAGAGACCCAGTACTTC. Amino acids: CASRALAGDNQETQYF.

The CDR3 here is CASSQLGRLDTGELFF. In DNA, the CDR3 is TGTGCCAGCAGCCAACTGGGACGGCTCGACACCGGGGAGCTGTTTTTT. The chain is built from TRBV14 and TRBJ2-2, with D perhaps given as TRBD1 or TRBD2 (5 bases each). There are 16 residues in the CDR3. CDR1 and CDR2 from the germline V gene are SGHDN and FVKESK. V was clipped by 2 bases and J by 3 bases, with 13 bases between them.